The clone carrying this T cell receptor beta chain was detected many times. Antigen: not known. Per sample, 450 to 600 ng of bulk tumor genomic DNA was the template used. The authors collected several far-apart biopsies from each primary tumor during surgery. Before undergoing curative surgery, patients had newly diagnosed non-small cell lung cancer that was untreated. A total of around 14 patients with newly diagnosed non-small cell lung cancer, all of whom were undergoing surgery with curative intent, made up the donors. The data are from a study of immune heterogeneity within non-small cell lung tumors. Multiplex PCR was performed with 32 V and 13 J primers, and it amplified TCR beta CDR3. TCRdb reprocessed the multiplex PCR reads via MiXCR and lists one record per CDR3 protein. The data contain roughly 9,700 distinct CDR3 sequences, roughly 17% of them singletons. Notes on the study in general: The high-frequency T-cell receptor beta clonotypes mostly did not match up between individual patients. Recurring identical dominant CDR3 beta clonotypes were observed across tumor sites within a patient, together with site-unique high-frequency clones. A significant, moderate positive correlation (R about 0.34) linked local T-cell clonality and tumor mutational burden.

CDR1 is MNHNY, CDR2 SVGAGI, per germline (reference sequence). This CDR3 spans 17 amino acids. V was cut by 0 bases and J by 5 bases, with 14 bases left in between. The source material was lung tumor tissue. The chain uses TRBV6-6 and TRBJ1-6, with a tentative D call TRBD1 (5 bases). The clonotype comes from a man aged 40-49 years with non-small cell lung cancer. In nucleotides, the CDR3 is TGTGCCAGCAGTTACTCGACGCCAGGGAACCATAATTCACCCCTCCACTTT. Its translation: CASSYSTPGNHNSPLHF.